This T cell receptor beta chain was identified in a study of cytomegalovirus exposure and HLA in healthy donors (dated by TCRdb to the late 2010s). For the wider study: According to an earlier analysis of 450 to 650 of the donors, about 170 million T cells yielded 90 million to 130 million unique TCR beta sequences and about 300 Gb of sequence data. Typing coverage varied by locus: 629-630 donors for A, B, C, DRB1 and DQB1; 522 for DQA1; about 600 for DPA1; approximately 470 for DPB1. All discovery cohort repertoires had been generated using a single sequencing platform. Besides the first cohort of some 670 subjects, a separate validation cohort made up of about 120 different subjects was used. Several DR-DQ haplotypes were handled as single units for association and clustering because linkage in the cohort was strong. The study used immunosequencing to profile the T cell repertoires of about 670 subjects and linked those repertoires to cytomegalovirus serostatus. A later analysis re-examined previously published TCR beta repertoires from about 700 donors and added high-resolution HLA genotyping to investigate patterns of TCR occurrence. Class I and class II HLA loci were covered by the typing at four-digit resolution. Donor age, sex, ethnicity and CMV serostatus were compiled alongside the repertoire data. An early release covering roughly 600 HLA-typed donors comprised roughly 300 gigabases of sequencing data and 85 million to 100 million unique TCR sequences. A later genetic analysis used genome-wide SNP genotypes for about 60% of the roughly 700 donors, treating that subset as a discovery cohort. An earlier analysis of 587 of the donors applied high-throughput TCR beta sequencing to assess whether each TCR beta V gene segment acted as functional or pseudogenic. The study aimed to test whether signatures of past pathogen exposure could be identified by cataloging public T cell receptors. Among several hundred genotyped donors of the cohort, an average of around 220,000 unique TCR beta nucleotide sequences was sequenced per donor, of which about 18% were non-productive. The genetic ancestry cluster associated with self-reported Caucasian donors included roughly 84% of the roughly 360 genotyped donors. High-throughput TCR immunosequencing, statistical association of individual TCRs with disease status, and machine learning were combined to predict cytomegalovirus infection status. Rather than using new phenotypic data, the later analysis identified candidate immune exposures from TCR beta sequences and from how often those sequences occurred across donors. Findings and caveats that apply to the study as a whole: In vitro tests confirmed that a few of the cytomegalovirus-associated TCR beta chains recognize cytomegalovirus antigens. Only TCR beta chains were sequenced in this cohort, and the absence of alpha or paired-chain data limited detectable features. A total of some 180 TCR beta chains were listed by the study as associated with cytomegalovirus. It was suggested by the authors that the approach could potentially be generalized to other disease states and immunological phenotypes. A group of highly shared sequence variants was considered likely to be a technical artifact of the sequencing pipeline. Immune exposure information for the cohort was limited to CMV serostatus. Broadly in line with IMGT annotations, most TCR beta V segments showed up in productive rearrangements about 87% or about 30% of the time in an earlier analysis of approximately 640 of the donors. According to a later analysis, parvovirus B19, influenza, CMV and Epstein-Barr virus appeared linked to several top co-occurrence clusters. A later genetic analysis reported fewer N-insertions in productive TCRs among donors in an Asian-associated ancestry cluster than the approximately 670-donor mean. At a false discovery rate of 0.05, a later analysis linked some 17,000 TCR beta sequences to specific HLA alleles. Correlated functional status among segregating V segments might reflect linkage disequilibrium, but an unknown experimental factor could not be ruled out. Presence/absence analyses assumed roughly uniform sequencing depth across donors, an assumption that may not hold. A later analysis found that most CMV-associated TCR beta chains appeared HLA-restricted, with HLA associations seemingly driven largely by CMV exposure. According to a later analysis, TCR association rates differed among HLA loci, with DRB1 alleles showing the most associated TCRs and HLA-C alleles showing the fewest. A further reported finding was that TCR beta sequences accurately predicted the HLA-A and HLA-B alleles for most subjects in the first cohort. Some IMGT-functional V segments, including TRBV6-2 and TRBV6-3, could not be told apart with the 87-base-pair reads, so those segments were excluded. In both the original and validation cohorts, the classifier was reported to diagnose cytomegalovirus status with high specificity and sensitivity. Most TCR sequences were observed very rarely across donors, whereas some public TCRs were present in many individuals. Because counts were too low, 15 to 20 rarely observed V segments, including chromosome 9 orphons, were excluded from the earlier analysis of 587 of the donors. An association between a missense DCLRE1C variant and V-gene and J-gene trimming of TCR beta chains was found in a later genetic analysis and replicated in an independent cohort. Because some donors lacked HLA typing at each locus, the association tests relied only on the typed subset. A later analysis found that HLA-associated TCR beta chains were more clonally expanded and had lower generation probabilities than equally common non-associated chains. When HLA alleles, especially DR and DQ, strongly co-occurred, attributing TCR associations to individual alleles was difficult.

In total, about 650 healthy bone marrow donors made up the cohort. At the time of sampling, every cohort member was nominally healthy, though immune exposures that went unrecorded were likely present. The donor was CMV seropositive and was included in the group of 290 or so seropositive cohort members. A peripheral blood sample was collected from each donor, and TCR beta sequencing was performed on peripheral blood mononuclear cells. The Qiagen DNeasy Blood Extraction Kit was used to extract genomic DNA from the blood cell samples. With respect to this clone: Its antigen remains undetermined. No much larger clonotype is one base removed from it; base qualities were not supplied.

The library was obtained by the immunoSEQ multiplex PCR assay. For the multiplex PCR, a mixture combining 60 forward primers for TCR Vbeta segments and 13 reverse primers for TCR Jbeta segments was used. The CDR3 region of rearranged TCR beta genes was amplified from genomic DNA by a multiplex PCR assay. The Illumina HiSeq System was used to sequence the amplified TCR beta libraries as 87-base-pair reads. The authors' analysis ran thus. A later analysis counted around 72 million unique TCR beta chains across the approximately 700 repertoires, and 9.5 million to 11 million of these chains were shared by at least two donors. A nearest-neighbor algorithm error-corrected the raw reads and collapsed the reads into unique sequences, merging closely related sequences to remove PCR and sequencing errors. To assign V, D and J gene segments, CDR3 sequences were aligned to IMGT reference sequences. For a sequence to be retained, a match of at least six nucleotides to both a V gene segment and a J gene segment was required. A rearrangement counted as productive if the CDR3 had no stop codons and remained in frame with V and J, and every other rearrangement counted as non-productive. Following IMGT convention, CDR3 was defined as the stretch from the second conserved V-encoded cysteine up to the conserved J-encoded phenylalanine. The earlier analysis of 500 to 750 of the donors excluded any sequence lacking an unambiguous match to a single V gene segment. In an earlier analysis of 587 of the donors, V segments were called functional above 56.7% productive rearrangements and were called segregating when the between-donor standard deviation exceeded 5%. A statistical classification framework was built for diagnosing cytomegalovirus status from the catalog of TCR beta chain sequences. A later analysis assigned V and J genes by comparing TCR nucleotide sequences with IMGT/GENE-DB human TR gene sequences. The TCRdist pipeline was used in a later analysis to assign CDR3 sequences and most-parsimonious VDJ recombination scenarios. In a later analysis, each TCR beta chain was defined by its CDR3 amino acid sequence together with its V-gene family, and reads lacking a unique V-gene family were excluded. As a way to deal with suspected cross-contamination and a sequencing artifact, a later analysis dropped more than 500 nucleotide sequences that were highly shared and had low generation probability. A later analysis calculated a clonal expansion index for each public chain from normalized within-repertoire ranks of inferred template counts. A later analysis computed generation probabilities with a VDJ recombination model fitted to out-of-frame rearrangements, and checked the results against IGoR. A later analysis scored TCR-TCR, TCR-HLA and TCR-CMV co-occurrence with hypergeometric tests, applying a repertoire-size bias correction to TCR pairs. In a later analysis, false discovery rates were estimated by permuting HLA or CMV assignments 20 times. In a later analysis, co-occurring TCRs were grouped using DBSCAN, and TCRdist sequence similarity was added for clustering within HLA-allele-positive subsets. Repertoires with fewer than 30,000 or more than 120,000 public chains were left out of co-occurrence clustering, as were five repertoires with anomalous nucleotide sharing. TCRdb took over this immuneACCESS table, retaining in-frame rearrangements with V and J assigned. Such tables are incomplete; in checked studies, under half of the missing clones stem from an unresolved V gene, and the remainder is unexplained. D and trimming were read from the DNA, whereas the V and J calls and clone size are those reported in that table. The sample includes about 120,000 clones, with around 70% observed a single time. The ten largest clones capture roughly 8.2% of the sample.

In the germline V gene, CDR1 corresponds to SGHDT and CDR2 to YYEEEE. V is clipped by 0 bases and J by 1 base, and the sequence between their germline boundaries is 10 bases long. The CDR3 contains 16 residues, cysteine and phenylalanine counted. The read is trimmed to its CDR3 DNA, 48 bases read in frame from base 1. Sequencing was performed on PBMCs. The sequence came from a woman aged 40 to 50 in good health and CMV-seropositive. The rearrangement combines TRBV5-6 with TRBJ2-2; the D gene lacks a confident call. The encoded CDR3 is CASSLEWRRNTGELFF. The nucleotide sequence reads as follows: TGTGCCAGCAGCTTGGAATGGCGGAGGAACACCGGGGAGCTGTTTTTT. The entire variable domain, with the stretches around the CDR3 drawn from the reference TRBV5-6 and TRBJ2-2 proteins, is DAGVTQSPTHLIKTRGQQVTLRCSPKSGHDTVSWYQQALGQGPQFIFQYYEEEERQRGNFPDRFSGHQFPNYSSELNVNALLLGDSALYLCASSLEWRRNTGELFFGEGSRLTVL.